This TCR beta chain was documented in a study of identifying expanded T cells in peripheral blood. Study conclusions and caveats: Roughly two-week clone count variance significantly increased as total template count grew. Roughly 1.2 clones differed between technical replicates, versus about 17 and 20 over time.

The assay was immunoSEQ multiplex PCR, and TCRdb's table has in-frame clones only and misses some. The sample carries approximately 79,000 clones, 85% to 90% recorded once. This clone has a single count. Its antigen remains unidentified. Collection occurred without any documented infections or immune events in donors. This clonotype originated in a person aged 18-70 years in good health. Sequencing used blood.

The CDR3 sequence: CASSLDPGRGRSPLHF. The DNA of the CDR3 is TGTGCCAGCAGCTTAGACCCGGGGAGGGGAAGATCACCCCTCCACTTT. The chain couples TRBV7-2 to TRBJ1-6, with a tentative D call TRBD1 (5 bases). Trimming shortened V by 1 base and J by 10 bases, and 17 bases separated the two germline ends. This CDR3 region has 16 residues. In germline, CDR1 is SGHTA, CDR2 FQGNSA.